Shown below are 14 T cell receptor beta chains from a single sample sequenced in a study of shared clonotypes between healthy human individuals (dated by TCRdb to the early 2020s). Library construction relied on the immunoSEQ multiplex PCR assay. TCRdb carries this immuneACCESS record with in-frame sequences only. Its versions omit some clonotypes, under half of them owing to an unresolved V gene in the studies checked, with the rest unexplained. The table for this sample lists about 2.1 million clones; approximately 94% of them were counted only once. Together, the top ten hold about 1.8% of the sample. CD8 naive samples were obtained by positive selection for CCR7 among CD45RO-negative cells, yielding a CD45RA+CCR7+ population from which TemRA cells were excluded. The specimen was naive CD8+ T cells from PBMCs. The cell subset or site label on this specimen signifies: CD45RA+CCR7+. The receptors derive from a man younger than 35 in good health. Some clones in this sample may be carry-over from other donors' samples.

V and J are TRBV2 and TRBJ2-1; D tentatively reads TRBD1 or TRBD2 (5 bases each). The CDR3 covers 15 residues. In germline, CDR1 is SNHLY, CDR2 FYNNEI. V lost 3 bases to trimming and J lost 8 bases, with 17 bases between them. DNA for the CDR3: TGTGCCAGCAGTGATCTTTGGGGGTCCGGATATGAGCAGTTCTTC. This gives the protein CASSDLWGSGYEQFF.

V and J are TRBV19 and TRBJ1-1; TRBD1 is a possible D gene (6 bases). The CDR3 length is 15 residues. The germline CDR1 and CDR2 sequences are LNHDA and SQIVND (reference sequence). V was trimmed by 5 bases and J by 4 bases, leaving 17 bases between them. The CDR3 spells CASSGLGGAGTEAFF. CDR3 DNA sequence: TGTGCCAGTAGTGGGTTGGGGGGCGCGGGCACTGAAGCTTTCTTT.

V is TRBV7-2 and J is TRBJ2-5; 7 nucleotides agree with TRBD2. Germline CDR1 is SGHTA and CDR2 is FQGNSA. This CDR3 is 15 amino acids long. V gave up 2 bases and J gave up 1 base; unmatched junction bases: 4. The chain's CDR3 is CASSLLGGIQETQYF. CDR3 coding DNA: TGTGCCAGCAGCTTACTGGGGGGGATCCAAGAGACCCAGTACTTC.

CDR3: CSVEVTLYRGPRETQYF. The CDR3 bases are TGCAGCGTTGAAGTTACACTATACAGGGGGCCTCGGGAGACCCAGTACTTC. V usage is TRBV29-1 and J usage is TRBJ2-5; 9 nucleotides match TRBD1. The germline gives CDR1 SQVTM, CDR2 ANQGSEA. The CDR3 consists of 17 residues. V gave up 1 base and J gave up 5 bases; unmatched junction bases: 14.

The chain is built from TRBV6-1 and TRBJ1-2; no clear D. The length of the CDR3 is 11 residues. Trimming shortened V by 5 bases and J by 5 bases, and 6 bases separated the two germline ends. Germline-derived CDR1 and CDR2 are MNHNS and SASEGT. The CDR3 protein is CASSPGYGYTF. The CDR3 DNA sequence: TGTGCCAGCAGTCCGGGGTATGGCTACACCTTC.

V gene TRBV28 combines with J gene TRBJ2-7; D unclear. The ends were cut back, 8 bases at V and 5 bases at J, with 7 bases in the middle. Germline V lookup: CDR1 MDHEN, CDR2 SYDVKM. The length of the CDR3 is 10 residues. Here the CDR3 DNA reads TGTGCCAGCGGTCCTCACGAGCAGTACTTC. Its protein product is CASGPHEQYF.

V gene TRBV27 combines with J gene TRBJ2-7; TRBD1 might be the D (5 bases). This CDR3 contains 13 residues. Trimming pared 5 bases from V and 4 bases from J, leaving 12 bases between. The V gene's germline CDR1 is MNHEY and CDR2 SMNVEV (reference sequence). For the CDR3, the DNA is TGTGCCAGCAGTCCCGGCGGACAATACGAGCAGTACTTC. This sequence encodes CASSPGGQYEQYF.

V and J are TRBV5-4 and TRBJ2-7; TRBD1 or TRBD2 may be the D gene (5 bases each). Germline CDR1 and CDR2: SGHNT and YYREEE (reference sequence). The ends were cut back, 4 bases at V and 3 bases at J, with 20 bases in the middle. This CDR3 is 16 amino acids long. The CDR3 here is CASSRVPRDEFYEQYF. Here the CDR3 DNA reads TGTGCCAGCAGCCGCGTCCCCCGGGACGAGTTCTACGAGCAGTACTTC.

V and J are TRBV4-3 and TRBJ1-1; the D gene is possibly TRBD1 (6 bases). The CDR3 extends over 14 amino acids. Between the trimmed V and J ends, which lost 4 bases and 1 base, there was a span of 10 bases. Per germline, CDR1 LGHNA and CDR2 YSLEER. The CDR3 DNA sequence: TGCGCCAGCAGCCGAGTACAGGGGAACACTGAAGCTTTCTTT. Translated, it gives CASSRVQGNTEAFF.

This clone was picked up a small number of times. CDR3 residues: CASSLLRNSNQPQHF. The CDR3 DNA follows: TGTGCCAGCAGCTTGCTCAGGAATAGCAATCAGCCCCAGCATTTT. The chain combines TRBV5-8 with TRBJ1-5; no reliable D call. V was shortened by 1 base and J by 0 bases, with 8 bases between the two germline ends. The germline gives CDR1 SGHTS, CDR2 YDEGEE. The CDR3 contains 15 residues. The variable domain in full, with the rest retrieved from reference TRBV5-8 and TRBJ1-5, is EAGVTQSPTHLIKTRGQQATLRCSPISGHTSVYWYQQALGLGLQFLLWYDEGEERNRGNFPPRFSGRQFPNYSSELNVNALELEDSALYLCASSLLRNSNQPQHFGDGTRLSIL.

In nucleotides, the CDR3 is TGTGCCAGTAGTATACGAGGGGGGCGGGTCACTGAAGCTTTCTTT. It is translated as CASSIRGGRVTEAFF. The rearrangement uses TRBV19 and TRBJ1-1, with a tentative D call TRBD1 (6 bases). V lost 2 bases and J lost 4, with 14 bases in between. Germline-derived CDR1 and CDR2 are LNHDA and SQIVND (reference sequence). This CDR3 has 15 amino acids.

This clone occurred a few times. The chain is built from TRBV28 and TRBJ2-7, with D possibly being TRBD1 (5 bases). The CDR3 consists of 13 residues. Trimming removed 7 bases from V and 2 bases from J, with 12 bases in between. From germline, CDR1 is MDHEN and CDR2 SYDVKM. CDR3 in DNA: TGTGCCAGCACCGGAAAAGGGGCCTACGAGCAGTACTTC. Residues: CASTGKGAYEQYF.

This CDR3 is CASSLRGGSSYEQYF. DNA of the CDR3: TGCGCCAGCAGCTTGCGGGGGGGAAGCTCCTACGAGCAGTACTTC. The chain carries TRBV5-1 and TRBJ2-7; the match to TRBD2 covers 8 bases. Looked up from germline, CDR1 is SGHRS and CDR2 is YFSETQ. The V and J ends lost 1 base and 0 bases, in that order; junction bases with no gene match: 3. This CDR3 is 15 amino acids long. Based on the CDR3 plus reference TRBV5-1 and TRBJ2-7, the full variable domain is KAGVTQTPRYLIKTRGQQVTLSCSPISGHRSVSWYQQTPGQGLQFLFEYFSETQRNKGNFPGRFSGRQFSNSRSEMNVSTLELGDSALYLCASSLRGGSSYEQYFGPGTRLTVT.

The chain links TRBV5-5 to TRBJ2-7; D is unresolved. This CDR3 region has 14 residues. Germline V CDR1 and CDR2: SGHKS, YYEKEE (reference sequence). Trimming left V 6 bases short and J 0 bases short, with 13 bases between. The CDR3 protein is CASINSNSSYEQYF. For the CDR3, the DNA is TGTGCCAGCATTAACAGCAATTCCTCCTACGAGCAGTACTTC.